This note documents a single TCR beta chain sequence. This specimen comes from a study of CD8+ T cells in alopecia areata. The treatment: oral pan-JAK inhibitor, 5-10 mg twice daily. CDR1 is WSHSY, CDR2 SAAADI, per germline. V was shortened by 6 bases and J by 4 bases, with 10 bases between the two germline ends. The CDR3 runs 13 residues. Extracted from the samples, RNA was reverse transcribed into cDNA to serve as the sequencing template. This table comes from immunoSEQ multiplex PCR, and its TCRdb copy is limited to in-frame clones, with some not included. Of under 250,000 clones in the sample, more than 60% were seen once.

J is TRBJ1-5 and V is TRBV10-2; D not certain. The receptor comes from a human donor with alopecia areata. Sequences were derived from CD4+ T cells sorted from blood, sampled around week 44, from a patient treated with tofacitinib. The CDR3: CASSTGSNQPQHF. Here the CDR3 DNA reads TGCGCCAGCAGCACCGGGTCTAATCAGCCCCAGCATTTT.